The 17 T cell receptor beta chains in this list originate from one sample, sequenced in a study of T cells in Graves' hyperthyroidism and ophthalmopathy. The source material, RNA transcripts, was used to amplify TCR beta CDR3 regions. HTBI primers were employed in a first-round RT-PCR of the TCR CDR3. TCRdb ran MiXCR on the multiplex PCR reads and lists one entry per CDR3 protein. This table holds 550,000 to 700,000 distinct CDR3 sequences, roughly 50% found once. Sequenced material: peripheral blood or thyroid tissue (not recorded which). These receptors were obtained from an adult woman with Graves' disease, either hyperthyroidism or ophthalmopathy (not recorded which).

The CDR3 loop is CASSPPAGSQPQHF. The CDR3 nucleotides are TGTGCCAGCAGCCCACCGGCGGGTAGTCAGCCCCAGCATTTT. This chain connects TRBV7-2 to TRBJ1-5, with D hard to call. Per the germline V gene, CDR1 is SGHTA and CDR2 is FQGNSA. Trimming pared 5 bases from V and 6 bases from J, leaving 14 bases between. This CDR3 comprises 14 residues.

In this sample, this clonotype turned up many times. This sequence joins TRBV11-3 and TRBJ2-7; D not resolved. CDR1 and CDR2 from the germline V gene are SGHNT and YENEEA. Deletions cut 6 bases from V and 3 bases from J, with 12 bases between. The CDR3 loop spans 13 amino acids. CDR3 nucleotide sequence: TGTGCCAGCAGTCGTAGCAGTAACTACGAGCAGTACTTC. Its protein is CASSRSSNYEQYF.

This clonotype appeared many times. The J gene is TRBJ1-2, the V gene TRBV11-2; the D is unclear. The CDR3 is 13 residues long. Germline-derived CDR1 and CDR2 are SGHAT and FQNNGV. V gave up 5 bases and J gave up 6 bases, with 13 bases separating them. The DNA of the CDR3 is TGTGCCAGCAGCCCATCCTATCATGATGGCTACACCTTC. Translation: CASSPSYHDGYTF.

The rearrangement links TRBV15 to TRBJ2-7; tentatively, D is TRBD1 or TRBD2 (6 bases each). This CDR3 has 15 residues. The V gene lost 7 bases and the J gene lost 6 bases, with 22 bases spanning the gap. Per germline, CDR1 LNHNV and CDR2 YYDKDF (reference sequence). CDR3 residues: CATTTGRIYQAEQYF. DNA for the CDR3: TGTGCCACCACCACAGGGAGGATCTACCAGGCCGAGCAGTACTTC.

This clonotype was counted many times. The V and J genes are TRBV24-1 and TRBJ2-7; a possible D gene is TRBD2 (6 bases). The ends were cut back, 5 bases at V and 2 bases at J, with 12 bases in the middle. The CDR3 is 14 residues long. The V gene's germline CDR1 is KGHDR and CDR2 SFDVKD. The CDR3 sequence is CATSGSGDPYEQYF. The CDR3, as DNA: TGTGCCACCAGTGGGTCGGGAGACCCCTACGAGCAGTACTTC.

V gene TRBV10-3 combines with J gene TRBJ1-2, with 7 nucleotides matching TRBD1. Germline CDR1 ENHRY, CDR2 SYGVKD. The CDR3 extends over 14 amino acids. The V gene end was trimmed by 3 bases and the J gene end by 4 bases; junction bases not matched to a gene: 5. The CDR3 DNA reads TGTGCCATCAGTGACAGGGACAGAATCTATGGCTACACCTTC. Protein sequence: CAISDRDRIYGYTF.

This clonotype was seen ten or more times. The rearrangement links TRBV6-5 to TRBJ2-7; D is perhaps TRBD1 (7 bases). With 2 bases removed from V and 6 bases from J, the gap between germline ends came to 23 bases. This CDR3 is built from 17 residues. Germline CDR1 MNHEY, CDR2 SVGAGI. This chain's CDR3 is CASSYIWRGGRRGEQYF. CDR3 nucleotide sequence: TGTGCCAGCAGTTACATCTGGAGAGGGGGCAGGAGGGGCGAGCAGTACTTC.

For this clonotype: A read error is likely, as this CDR3 ends without the conserved phenylalanine or tryptophan. Because the CDR3's place on the DNA is in doubt, the DNA is left out and the CDR3 is given as listed by TCRdb. The gene calls are TRBV7-2 and TRBJ2-6. The CDR3 has 9 residues if both end residues are counted. In germline, CDR1 is SGHTA, CDR2 FQGNSA. The CDR3 sequence: CASSSGRNT.

The sample holds a few counts of this clonotype. The chain joins TRBV20-1 to TRBJ1-5; D remains unclear. The CDR3 runs to 13 residues. Trimming took off 6 bases at V and 7 bases at J, with 16 bases between the two ends. CDR1 and CDR2 (germline): DFQATT, SNEGSKA (reference sequence). CDR3 sequence: CSARRRAGQPQHF. The CDR3 DNA sequence: TGCAGTGCCAGGAGGAGGGCAGGACAGCCCCAGCATTTT.

The chain links TRBV24-1 to TRBJ2-7, with TRBD1 as a possible D gene (6 bases). V was trimmed by 4 bases and J by 4 bases, leaving 13 bases between them. CDR1 is KGHDR, CDR2 SFDVKD, per germline. The CDR3 runs 14 residues. Here the CDR3 DNA reads TGTGCCACCAGTGAAACCGGGACACTTTACGAGCAGTACTTC. Translation gives CATSETGTLYEQYF.

This sequence joins TRBV25-1 and TRBJ1-4; D may be TRBD1 (5 bases). This CDR3 contains 14 residues. Trimming shortened V by 8 bases and J by 2 bases, and 12 bases separated the two germline ends. Germline values: CDR1 MGHDK, CDR2 SYGVNS. The CDR3 protein is CASERGYTNEKLFF. CDR3 bases: TGTGCCAGCGAAAGGGGATATACTAATGAAAAACTGTTTTTT.

J is TRBJ1-2 and V is TRBV10-3; the D is unclear. The V gene's germline CDR1 is ENHRY and CDR2 SYGVKD. V lost 3 bases and J lost 8, with 10 bases in between. CDR3 length equals 12 residues. CDR3 DNA: TGTGCCATCAGTGAACTTCTCGAAGGCTACACCTTC. Translation: CAISELLEGYTF.

The chain uses TRBV19 and TRBJ2-2, with D unresolved. The CDR3 is made up of 14 amino acids. V was trimmed by 9 bases and J by 6 bases, leaving 17 bases between them. From germline, CDR1 is LNHDA and CDR2 SQIVND (reference sequence). CDR3 DNA: TGTGCCAGCAGCGTAGATAGTGCAGCCGGGGAGCTGTTTTTT. It is translated as CASSVDSAAGELFF. The full variable domain, completed using reference TRBV19 and TRBJ2-2, is DGGITQSPKYLFRKEGQNVTLSCEQNLNHDAMYWYRQDPGQGLRLIYYSQIVNDFQKGDIAEGYSVSREKKESFPLTVTSAQKNPTAFYLCASSVDSAAGELFFGEGSRLTVL.

In this sample, this clonotype turned up many times. The V call is TRBV6-1, the J call TRBJ2-7; 9 bases map to TRBD1. The germline V gene has CDR1 MNHNS and CDR2 SASEGT. The ends lost 3 bases at V and 7 bases at J; junction bases unmatched: 7. The CDR3 is 14 amino acids. CDR3 protein: CASSDPGQGWEQYF. CDR3 nucleotide sequence: TGTGCCAGCAGTGACCCGGGACAGGGTTGGGAGCAGTACTTC.

This clonotype came up many times. J is TRBJ2-6 and V is TRBV7-3; D perhaps matches TRBD1 (6 bases). CDR1 and CDR2 from the germline V gene are SGHTA and FQGTGA. V was clipped by 5 bases and J by 0 bases, with 14 bases between them. The CDR3 is 17 residues long. The chain's CDR3 is CASSPRTEHSGANVLTF. The CDR3 nucleotides read TGTGCCAGCAGCCCTCGGACAGAACACTCTGGGGCCAACGTCCTGACTTTC.

A remark on this clonotype: Being one base from a much bigger clone, this may be a read error. The V call is TRBV27, the J call TRBJ1-4; TRBD1 is a possible D gene (6 bases). Germline V CDR1 and CDR2: MNHEY, SMNVEV (reference sequence). The CDR3 contains 14 residues. The CDR3 sequence: CASSSDRNGEKLSF. In DNA form, the CDR3 reads TGTGCCAGCAGTTCGGACAGAAATGGGGAAAAACTGTCTTTT.

V gene TRBV19 combines with J gene TRBJ2-2; D is unresolved. From germline, CDR1 is LNHDA and CDR2 SQIVND (reference sequence). The CDR3 totals 16 residues. Trimming left V 9 bases short and J 6 bases short, with 23 bases between. CDR3 DNA sequence: TGTGCCAGCAGTGGCCGAGTAACCGCATCAGCCGGGGAGCTGTTTTTT. It yields the protein CASSGRVTASAGELFF.